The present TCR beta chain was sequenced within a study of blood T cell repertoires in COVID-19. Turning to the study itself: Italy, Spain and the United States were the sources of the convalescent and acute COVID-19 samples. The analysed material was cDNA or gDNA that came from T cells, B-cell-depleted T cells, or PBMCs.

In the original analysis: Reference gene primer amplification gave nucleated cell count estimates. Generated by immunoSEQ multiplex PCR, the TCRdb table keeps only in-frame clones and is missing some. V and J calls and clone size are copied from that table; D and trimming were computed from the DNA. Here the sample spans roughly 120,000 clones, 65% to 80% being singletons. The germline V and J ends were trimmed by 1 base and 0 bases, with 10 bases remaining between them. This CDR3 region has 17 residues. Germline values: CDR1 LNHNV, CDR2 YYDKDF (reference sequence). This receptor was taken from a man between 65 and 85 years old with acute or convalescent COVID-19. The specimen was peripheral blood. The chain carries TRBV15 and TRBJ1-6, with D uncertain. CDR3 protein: CATSRAEESSYNSPLHF. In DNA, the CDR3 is TGTGCCACCAGCAGAGCTGAAGAGAGCTCCTATAATTCACCCCTCCACTTT.